The T cell receptor beta chain under discussion was sequenced for a study of T cells expressing NK-cell markers. This CDR3 has 14 amino acids. With the 5' RACE reads reprocessed, TCRdb shows one record per CDR3 protein and no DNA. The repertoire table contains 300,000 to 500,000 distinct CDR3 sequences. The source is a woman in her fifties or sixties in good health. The gene calls are TRBV12-3 or TRBV12-4 and TRBJ1-5; TCRdb picks TRBD1, but there is no DNA to check that call. Sequences were obtained from blood T cells: a sorted CD56 or NKG2C T cell subset, CD4+ or CD8+ T cells, or bulk PBMC T cells (not recorded which). The CDR3 spells CASSLQGSNQPQHF.